This entry lists 24 T cell receptor beta chains sequenced from one sample in a study of T-cell reconstitution after alpha-beta-depleted transplantation in children. Unique molecular identifiers were incorporated when the TCRbeta library was constructed. TCRdb fed the PCR reads into MiXCR, producing one record per CDR3 protein. The sample includes 780,000 or so distinct CDR3 sequences, about 16% seen only once; the top ten take just under 5%. The sequenced sample was PBMCs, mostly from graft donor cells, obtained 360 days after TCRalphabeta/CD19-depleted stem cell transplant. Receptor source: a male patient younger than 18 who had a stem cell transplant for acute lymphoblastic leukemia, so the T cells may come from the graft donor.

This clonotype was recorded a few times. The rearrangement joins TRBV7-7 to TRBJ2-1, with D unresolved. Per germline, CDR1 SSHAT and CDR2 FNYEAQ (reference sequence). Trimming stripped 0 bases from V and 8 bases from J, with 8 bases between. The CDR3 length is 13 residues. The CDR3 protein is CASSLAGNDEQFF. The DNA for the CDR3 is TGTGCCAGCAGCTTAGCAGGGAACGATGAGCAGTTCTTC.

This clonotype showed up just a few times. The V gene is TRBV4-1, the J gene TRBJ2-7; D possibly matches TRBD1 or TRBD2 (5 bases each). V lost 1 base and J 3 bases, leaving 19 bases between the germline ends. Germline loops: CDR1 MGHRA, CDR2 YSYEKL. There are 17 residues in the CDR3. The CDR3: CASSQAPRGKGHYEQYF. The CDR3 DNA reads TGCGCCAGCAGCCAAGCGCCCAGAGGGAAAGGACACTACGAGCAGTACTTC.

The chain links TRBV12-3 or TRBV12-4 to TRBJ2-1, with 9 positions matching TRBD2. V was clipped by 5 bases and J by 7 bases; unmatched bases: 9. CDR3 length: 15 residues. The CDR3 nucleotides read TGTGCCAGCAGTGTTTCCGGACTAGCGAGGAATGAGCAGTTCTTC. It translates to CASSVSGLARNEQFF.

V and J are TRBV12-3 or TRBV12-4 and TRBJ2-5; 9 positions match TRBD2. CDR3 length: 15 residues. Trimming at V came to 3 bases and at J to 4 bases, leaving 6 bases not matched to a gene. CDR3: CASSLVAGAGETQYF. DNA of the CDR3: TGTGCCAGCAGTTTGGTAGCGGGAGCGGGAGAGACCCAGTACTTC.

This clonotype came up many times. This chain uses TRBV12-3 or TRBV12-4 with TRBJ1-1; a weak D match, TRBD1 (5 bases). V lost 6 bases and J 9 bases, leaving 11 bases between the germline ends. This CDR3 is built from 11 residues. The CDR3 protein is CASSPGLKAFF. The DNA for the CDR3 is TGTGCCAGCAGCCCGGGACTAAAAGCTTTCTTT.

This clonotype came up a few times. This chain uses TRBV12-3 or TRBV12-4 with TRBJ2-6; D unclear. V lost 6 bases, J lost 0 bases, and 3 bases lay in between. The CDR3 is 13 amino acids. The CDR3 loop is CASRHSGANVLTF. In DNA form, the CDR3 reads TGTGCCAGCAGACACTCTGGGGCCAACGTCCTGACTTTC.

The V gene is TRBV5-6, the J gene TRBJ2-2; 11 bases match TRBD1. This CDR3 has 18 residues. Germline CDR1 and CDR2: SGHDT and YYEEEE. Trimming cost V 0 bases and J 4 bases; bases outside gene matches: 8. As DNA, the CDR3 is TGTGCCAGCAGCTTGGTTTATATGGGGACAGGGGGCACCGGGGAGCTGTTTTTT. As protein: CASSLVYMGTGGTGELFF.

The chain employs TRBV29-1 and TRBJ1-2; 12 bases are shared with TRBD1. V lost 7 bases and J lost 4; bases outside the gene matches: 7. The CDR3 runs 14 residues. Germline V gene data show CDR1 as SQVTM and CDR2 as ANQGSEA. CDR3 sequence (DNA): TGCAGCGAAACCCGGGACAGGGGGCTCTATGGCTACACCTTC. As protein: CSETRDRGLYGYTF.

The rearrangement links TRBV20-1 to TRBJ2-6; 7 nucleotides line up with TRBD2. The length of the CDR3 is 14 residues. Germline V gene data show CDR1 as DFQATT and CDR2 as SNEGSKA (reference sequence). The trim removed 5 bases at V and 4 bases at J, leaving 5 bases unmatched. The CDR3 region is CSAGEGKGANVLTF. CDR3 DNA: TGCAGTGCTGGGGAGGGAAAGGGGGCCAACGTCCTGACTTTC.

This sequence joins TRBV30 and TRBJ1-4; TRBD1 is a possible D gene (5 bases). The CDR3 contains 14 residues. Between the trimmed V and J ends, which lost 4 bases and 8 bases, there was a span of 17 bases. Germline CDR1 and CDR2: GTSNPN and SVGIG (reference sequence). The chain's CDR3 is CAWKVGRFNEKLFF. DNA for the CDR3: TGTGCCTGGAAGGTGGGGCGTTTTAACGAAAAACTGTTTTTT.

This clonotype was detected only once. This chain connects TRBV5-5 to TRBJ2-7; D unresolved. Trimming cost V 4 bases and J 6 bases, with 20 bases left between them. The germline CDR1 and CDR2 sequences are SGHKS and YYEKEE (reference sequence). The CDR3 is 15 residues long. The CDR3 coding sequence is TGTGCCAGCAGCCCACGGGCCAGCGTCTCGGGCGAGCAGTACTTC. Translating it yields CASSPRASVSGEQYF.

The gene calls are TRBV4-1 and TRBJ2-1; 9 bases fit TRBD2. Germline CDR1 reads MGHRA; CDR2 reads YSYEKL. The CDR3 totals 18 residues. With V trimmed by 0 bases and J by 8 bases, 14 bases remained unmatched. In nucleotides, the CDR3 is TGCGCCAGCAGCCAAGATAGGGGAATAGGGACTAGCACCTATGAGCAGTTCTTC. Translation gives CASSQDRGIGTSTYEQFF.

This clonotype was detected ten times or more. The V gene is TRBV2, the J gene TRBJ2-7, with unresolved D. Germline V gene data show CDR1 as SNHLY and CDR2 as FYNNEI. This CDR3 has 14 residues. V lost 1 base and J lost 0, with 7 bases in between. This CDR3 reads CASSEGHFSYEQYF. The CDR3 nucleotides are TGTGCCAGCAGTGAAGGACATTTCTCCTACGAGCAGTACTTC. Full variable domain (outside the CDR3, taken from reference TRBV2 and TRBJ2-7): EPEVTQTPSHQVTQMGQEVILRCVPISNHLYFYWYRQILGQKVEFLVSFYNNEISEKSEIFDDQFSVERPDGSNFTLKIRSTKLEDSAMYFCASSEGHFSYEQYFGPGTRLTVT.

The V and J genes are TRBV30 and TRBJ1-1; 7 positions agree with TRBD1. Germline V gene sequence: CDR1 GTSNPN, CDR2 SVGIG (reference sequence). The ends lost 4 bases at V and 4 bases at J; junction bases unmatched: 9. This CDR3 is 14 amino acids long. The CDR3 nucleotides read TGTGCCTGGACTCTACAGGGGTTAGGCACTGAAGCTTTCTTT. Its protein is CAWTLQGLGTEAFF.

The CDR3 sequence is CATSGLRGAGTYEQYF. The CDR3 DNA sequence: TGTGCCACCAGCGGGCTCCGCGGGGCAGGGACCTACGAGCAGTACTTC. The chain is built from TRBV15 and TRBJ2-7; D is perhaps TRBD2 (6 bases). The CDR3 runs 16 residues. The V gene's germline CDR1 is LNHNV and CDR2 YYDKDF (reference sequence). Between the trimmed V and J ends, which lost 5 bases and 2 bases, there was a span of 19 bases.

The chain uses TRBV5-1 and TRBJ2-2; the match to TRBD2 covers 9 bases. This CDR3 has 17 residues. Germline V gene sequence: CDR1 SGHRS, CDR2 YFSETQ. The junction had 5 bases not matched to a gene; V was cut back by 0 bases and J by 2 bases. The CDR3 loop reads CASSLGSLAGNTGELFF. Here the CDR3 DNA reads TGCGCCAGCAGCTTGGGATCCCTAGCGGGAAACACCGGGGAGCTGTTTTTT.

The rearrangement links TRBV5-1 to TRBJ1-5; TRBD1 agrees at 7 bases. The V segment lost 1 base and the J segment 1 base; nucleotides outside the gene matches: 8. This CDR3 has 17 amino acids. The germline V gene has CDR1 SGHRS and CDR2 YFSETQ. The CDR3 DNA reads TGCGCCAGCAGCTTGACGGCGGGACAGTTCAGCAATCAGCCCCAGCATTTT. Translating it yields CASSLTAGQFSNQPQHF.

The chain links TRBV4-1 to TRBJ2-2; D remains ambiguous. V shed 1 base and J shed 8 bases, with 11 bases lying between them. Germline V gene sequence: CDR1 MGHRA, CDR2 YSYEKL. CDR3 length equals 14 residues. Here the CDR3 reads CASSQVWAPGELFF. The CDR3 region has the DNA TGCGCCAGCAGCCAAGTTTGGGCTCCGGGGGAGCTGTTTTTT.

This clonotype was seen many times. The rearrangement joins TRBV20-1 to TRBJ2-3; 7 bases match TRBD1. Germline V gene sequence: CDR1 DFQATT, CDR2 SNEGSKA (reference sequence). This CDR3 region has 13 residues. V was pared by 5 bases and J by 2 bases, with 4 bases of the junction left unmatched. The CDR3 is CSARGQTTDTQYF. The DNA of the CDR3 is TGCAGTGCTCGGGGACAGACCACAGATACGCAGTATTTT.

The J gene is TRBJ1-5, the V gene TRBV15; the D gene is possibly TRBD1 (6 bases). Germline lookup yields CDR1 LNHNV and CDR2 YYDKDF (reference sequence). The CDR3 has 15 residues. Trimming stripped 0 bases from V and 3 bases from J, with 9 bases between. In DNA form, the CDR3 reads TGTGCCACCAGCAGAGAAGGACAGTTCAATCAGCCCCAGCATTTT. Translation: CATSREGQFNQPQHF.

In DNA, the CDR3 is TGCAGCGTGTGGACAGGACTCATGAACACTGAAGCTTTCTTT. The encoded protein is CSVWTGLMNTEAFF. The genes are TRBV29-1 and TRBJ1-1; 7 nucleotides agree with TRBD1. Germline V gene lookup returns CDR1 SQVTM and CDR2 ANQGSEA. The CDR3 length is 14 residues. V trimming: 6 bases; J trimming: 0 bases; junction bases outside the gene matches: 7.

CDR3 DNA sequence: TGTGCCAGCTCACCACGCAGTTTACTAGCGGGAGATGAGACCCAGTACTTC. Translated, it gives CASSPRSLLAGDETQYF. V and J are TRBV18 and TRBJ2-5, with 11 bases that match TRBD2. The length of the CDR3 is 17 residues. Trimming at V came to 1 base and at J to 5 bases, leaving 9 bases not matched to a gene. Germline assignment: CDR1 KGHSH and CDR2 LQKENI.

This clonotype appeared many times. J is TRBJ2-1 and V is TRBV6-5; D tentatively reads TRBD1 or TRBD2 (5 bases each). Germline values: CDR1 MNHEY, CDR2 SVGAGI. V was pared by 1 base and J by 5 bases, with 6 bases between. This CDR3 is built from 13 residues. CDR3 sequence: CASSYWGNNEQFF. In nucleotides, the CDR3 is TGTGCCAGCAGTTACTGGGGGAACAATGAGCAGTTCTTC.

This clonotype was seen repeatedly, ten times or more. The V gene is TRBV20-1, the J gene TRBJ1-3; D gene uncertain. CDR1 and CDR2 (germline): DFQATT, SNEGSKA (reference sequence). V was pared by 1 base and J by 0 bases, with 7 bases between. This CDR3 has 14 residues. CDR3 sequence: CSARVGLSGNTIYF. CDR3 nucleotides: TGCAGTGCTAGAGTTGGACTCTCTGGAAACACCATATATTTT.